This T cell receptor (beta chain) was sequenced during a study of cytomegalovirus exposure and HLA in healthy donors. The CDR3 extends over 15 amino acids. After removal of 1 base from V and 7 bases from J, the junction contained 5 bases not matched to a gene. Germline V gives CDR1 SNHLY, CDR2 FYNNEI. In the case of this clone: Antigen unknown.

Points from the study as a whole: Owing to their indistinguishability, certain V segments, notably TRBV6-2 and TRBV6-3, were excluded.

Primers: 60 Vbeta forward and 13 Jbeta reverse. Measured with immunoSEQ multiplex PCR; TCRdb has only the in-frame clones, and not every one. The table has about 150,000 clones, 74% seen once; the top ten hold around 2.3%. This chain joins TRBV2 and TRBJ2-1, with TRBD2 matching over 9 bases. This TCR came from a man aged 30 to 45 in good health and CMV-seronegative. Sample: PBMCs. The CDR3 reads CASSEVAGGPNEQFF. CDR3 coding DNA: TGTGCCAGCAGTGAAGTTGCGGGGGGGCCGAATGAGCAGTTCTTC.